Listed below are T cell receptor beta chains from one sample, sequenced in a study of T-cell reconstitution after alpha-beta-depleted transplantation in children. One entry per CDR3 protein, called by TCRdb with MiXCR from the PCR reads. The table includes about 240,000 distinct CDR3 sequences, about 12% detected once. This specimen was PBMCs from the stem cell graft donor, taken from the stem cell graft. The receptors shown here come from a human donor who donated a stem cell graft to a child with acute lymphoblastic leukemia. Each CDR3 is given with its conserved first and last residue. D genes are given only for firm matches. Not all rows give a size; the values are once, few, many and, for expanded clones, a class.

j_call d_call v_call clone_size cdr3_nt cdr3_aa
TRBJ1-2 - TRBV6-5 - TGTGCCAGCATTATCGACGGAGACTATGGCTACACCTTC CASIIDGDYGYTF
TRBJ2-4 - TRBV7-2 few TGTGCCAGCAGTGCTCCCAGGGGAAACATTCAGTACTTC CASSAPRGNIQYF
TRBJ2-3 - TRBV9 many TGTGCCAGCAGCGTAGGGGCAGGGGGCACAGATACGCAGTATTTT CASSVGAGGTDTQYF
TRBJ2-2 TRBD2 TRBV4-3 many TGCGCCAGCAGCCACGGGACTAGCAGCCGGGAGCTGTTTTTT CASSHGTSSRELFF
TRBJ2-5 - TRBV7-2 many TGTGCCAGCAGCTTGGTTTTCGTCCAGGACATACAAGAGACCCAGTACTTC CASSLVFVQDIQETQYF
TRBJ1-1 - TRBV10-1 many TGCGCCAGCAGCGATGGGCCGGCTGAAGCTTTCTTT CASSDGPAEAFF
TRBJ2-5 - TRBV28 many TGTGCCAGCAGTTTAAGAGGCTCTGAGACCCAGTACTTC CASSLRGSETQYF
TRBJ2-2 TRBD2 TRBV20-1 many TGCAGTGCTCCCAATGCCCGGGGGGCCGGGGAGCTGTTTTTT CSAPNARGAGELFF
TRBJ2-7 - TRBV3-1 - TGTGCCAGCAGCCAAGTACCCTCTGCGAGGGGCTCCTACGAGCAGTACTTC CASSQVPSARGSYEQYF
TRBJ2-7 - TRBV30 - TGTGCCTGGAGTAGGAGCTCCTACGAGCAGTACTTC CAWSRSSYEQYF
TRBJ2-5 - TRBV6-5 many TGTGCCAGCAGTTACTCGTGGGCCCTACGTCGGGAGACCCAGTACTTC CASSYSWALRRETQYF
TRBJ2-7 TRBD1 TRBV19 - TGTGCCAGTAGTATGTTACCGGGACAGGGATCCTCCTACGAGCAGTACTTC CASSMLPGQGSSYEQYF
TRBJ1-1 TRBD1 TRBV18 many TGTGCCAGCTCACCAACAGGGGAGGGGGAGGAAGCTTTCTTT CASSPTGEGEEAFF
TRBJ2-7 - TRBV25-1 - TGTGCCAGCAGTGGGGGGTCTTGGGGCGAGCAGTACTTC CASSGGSWGEQYF
TRBJ2-1 TRBD1 TRBV29-1 many TGCAGCGTAAAGGACAGGGGGATCTACAATGAGCAGTTCTTC CSVKDRGIYNEQFF
TRBJ1-2 - TRBV29-1 - TGCAGCGCGCCAGGCCGGCATGGCTACACCTTC CSAPGRHGYTF
TRBJ2-7 TRBD1 TRBV20-1 few TGCAGTGCTTTCGGACAGGGGACCACAGGGGAGCAGTACTTC CSAFGQGTTGEQYF
TRBJ2-7 TRBD1 TRBV5-1 - TGCGCCAGCAGCTCCTGGGACAGGGGAACGAGCTCCTACGAGCAGTACTTC CASSSWDRGTSSYEQYF
TRBJ2-1 - TRBV5-1 many TGCGCCAGCAGCTTGGCACAGGGATTGAATGAGCAGTTCTTC CASSLAQGLNEQFF
TRBJ2-7 - TRBV28 many TGTGCCTCGCAAACCAGTTTCACCAGCGAGCAGTACTTC CASQTSFTSEQYF
TRBJ2-1 - TRBV6-6 - TGTGCCACGCATAACAATGAGCAGTTCTTC CATHNNEQFF
TRBJ1-2 - TRBV10-3 - TGTGCCATCAGTGAGTCTAGCTTAGGCTATGGCTACACCTTC CAISESSLGYGYTF
TRBJ2-1 - TRBV19 many TGTGCCAGTAGTCCCTCTTCTGGCGCTCCCCTATACAATGAGCAGTTCTTC CASSPSSGAPLYNEQFF
TRBJ1-4 - TRBV7-2 many TGTGCCAGCAGCTTAGCGTACGCAACTAATGAAAAACTGTTTTTT CASSLAYATNEKLFF
TRBJ1-3 - TRBV5-4 - TGTGCCAGCAGCTTGCCGGGTCCGGGAAACACCATATATTTT CASSLPGPGNTIYF
TRBJ2-5 - TRBV3-1 many TGTGCCAGCGCCTCGGGAGAGACCCAGTACTTC CASASGETQYF
TRBJ1-2 - TRBV6-1 many TGTGCCAGCACCCCATCGAGAGGTAGCTATGGCTACACCTTC CASTPSRGSYGYTF
TRBJ1-3 - TRBV28 many TGTGCCAGCAACAGCTACCTCTCTGGAAACACCATATATTTT CASNSYLSGNTIYF
TRBJ2-3 TRBD2 TRBV4-2 many TGTGCCAGCAGCCCCAGTCTAGCGGGAGGCACAGATACGCAGTATTTT CASSPSLAGGTDTQYF
TRBJ2-1 TRBD2 TRBV4-3 many TGCGCCAGCAGCCCAGGACTAGCGGGAGCGTTGCAAGGCGAGCAGTTCTTC CASSPGLAGALQGEQFF
TRBJ1-1 - TRBV5-1 many TGCGCCAGCAGCTTGGAAACAGGCACTGAAGCTTTCTTT CASSLETGTEAFF
TRBJ1-6 - TRBV21-1 many TGTGCCAGCAGCAAAGAGGCAGGGGGCGCTTCACCCCTCCACTTT CASSKEAGGASPLHF
TRBJ2-1 TRBD2 TRBV5-6 many TGTGCCAGCAGCTGGGCGGGGGACTACAATGAGCAGTTCTTC CASSWAGDYNEQFF